Following are 25 T cell receptor beta chains from one sample sequenced in a study of blood T cells in healthy people across ages. Then a second PCR, running roughly 7 to 11 cycles, was carried out with a sample-barcoded 5' primer and a J-beta primer mix. TCRdb independently ran MiXCR on the 5' RACE reads; one entry per CDR3 protein. The repertoire holds approximately 800,000 distinct CDR3 sequences, 58% seen once, with 22% in the top ten. Source material: blood. These receptors were collected from a man younger than 40 in good health.

V and J are TRBV27 and TRBJ2-1; possibly TRBD1 or TRBD2 for D (6 bases each). V shed 7 bases and J shed 6 bases, with 10 bases lying between them. This CDR3 has 12 residues. The germline V gene encodes CDR1 MNHEY and CDR2 SMNVEV (reference sequence). CDR3 nucleotides: TGTGCCAGCATGGGGGGCTCCAATGAGCAGTTCTTC. As protein: CASMGGSNEQFF.

This clonotype was observed many times. The chain couples TRBV7-9 to TRBJ1-2; 12 bases agree with TRBD1. CDR1 SEHNR and CDR2 FQNEAQ come from the germline V gene (reference sequence). V shed 4 bases, J shed 3 bases, and the junction held 6 bases outside the gene matches. The CDR3 length is 16 residues. CDR3 in amino acids: CASSSGTGGDYYGYTF. The CDR3 DNA reads as TGTGCCAGCAGCTCCGGGACAGGGGGCGATTACTATGGCTACACCTTC.

This clonotype came up a few times. This sequence joins TRBV5-6 and TRBJ2-7; 12 bases align to TRBD2. Germline lookup yields CDR1 SGHDT and CDR2 YYEEEE. CDR3 size: 14 residues. Unmatched junction bases numbered 6, after V lost 4 bases and J lost 7 bases. The chain's CDR3 is CASSLRGLAGEQYF. CDR3 sequence (DNA): TGTGCCAGCAGCCTGCGAGGACTAGCGGGAGAGCAGTACTTC.

This chain joins TRBV28 and TRBJ2-7; D may be TRBD1 (6 bases). This CDR3 contains 15 residues. Germline V gene data show CDR1 as MDHEN and CDR2 as SYDVKM. Trimming took 4 bases from V and 3 from J, leaving 16 bases between them. The CDR3 DNA is TGTGCCAGCAGTTCCCCAGGGGAAAGGAGCTACGAGCAGTACTTC. This encodes CASSSPGERSYEQYF.

The sample holds a few counts of this clonotype. V and J are TRBV18 and TRBJ1-1; possibly TRBD1 for D (5 bases). The germline V gene encodes CDR1 KGHSH and CDR2 LQKENI. V was cut by 5 bases and J by 7 bases, with 11 bases left in between. The CDR3 contains 12 residues. The CDR3 DNA reads as TGTGCCAGCTCATATGGTCAGGGTGAAGCTTTCTTT. The encoded protein is CASSYGQGEAFF. The full variable domain, in which reference TRBV18 and TRBJ1-1 provide the parts outside the CDR3, is NAGVMQNPRHLVRRRGQEARLRCSPMKGHSHVYWYRQLPEEGLKFMVYLQKENIIDESGMPKERFSAEFPKEGPSILRIQQVVRGDSAAYFCASSYGQGEAFFGQGTRLTVV.

This chain joins TRBV27 and TRBJ1-2; the D gene is possibly TRBD1 (5 bases). The CDR3 contains 11 residues. Trimming shortened V by 8 bases and J by 6 bases, and 10 bases separated the two germline ends. The germline V gene encodes CDR1 MNHEY and CDR2 SMNVEV (reference sequence). This chain's CDR3 is CASSGGDGYTF. CDR3 nucleotide sequence: TGTGCCAGCTCGGGAGGGGATGGCTACACCTTC.

The genes are TRBV20-1 and TRBJ1-2, with 7 bases fitting TRBD1. Germline V gene sequence: CDR1 DFQATT, CDR2 SNEGSKA (reference sequence). The J segment lost 3 bases and the V segment lost 6 bases, leaving 4 bases of the junction unmatched. This CDR3 is 12 amino acids long. CDR3 loop: CSATGEDYGYTF. Here the CDR3 DNA reads TGCAGTGCCACAGGGGAAGACTATGGCTACACCTTC.

This clonotype was seen a few times. The chain couples TRBV4-3 to TRBJ2-7, with no clear D. Germline CDR1 reads LGHNA; CDR2 reads YSLEER. V dropped 2 bases and J dropped 4 bases, with 12 bases sitting between them. The CDR3 runs 14 residues. The CDR3 nucleotides read TGCGCCAGCAGCCAAAGCAGGTTAAAGTACGAGCAGTACTTC. Protein product: CASSQSRLKYEQYF.

This clonotype has more than one count but fewer than ten. The rearrangement uses TRBV5-1 and TRBJ2-5; D gene ambiguous. The CDR3 contains 12 residues. V was cut by 5 bases and J by 2 bases, with 7 bases left in between. The germline CDR1 and CDR2 sequences are SGHRS and YFSETQ. The CDR3 DNA reads as TGCGCCAGCAGAGAACAGCAAGAGACCCAGTACTTC. Amino acids: CASREQQETQYF.

The chain uses TRBV6-1 and TRBJ2-1; 9 nucleotides agree with TRBD2. CDR1 is MNHNS, CDR2 SASEGT, per germline. This CDR3 has 17 residues. V lost 4 bases and J lost 9; bases outside the gene matches: 16. In DNA, the CDR3 is TGTGCCAGCAGTGTAAGGCGGGGGGGGACTATGTTCAGTGAGCAGTTCTTC. It codes for CASSVRRGGTMFSEQFF.

The V gene is TRBV7-2, the J gene TRBJ1-4; D not certain. In germline, CDR1 is SGHTA, CDR2 FQGNSA. There are 14 residues in the CDR3. The V end was cut by 4 bases, the J end by 5 bases, with 11 bases between. CDR3 in amino acids: CASSSWGRNEKLFF. CDR3 in DNA: TGTGCCAGCAGCTCCTGGGGTCGAAATGAAAAACTGTTTTTT.

The genes are TRBV7-9 and TRBJ1-2; D not resolved. The CDR3 has 16 residues. The V gene's germline CDR1 is SEHNR and CDR2 FQNEAQ (reference sequence). V lost 6 bases and J 3 bases, leaving 20 bases between the germline ends. The CDR3 DNA follows: TGTGCCAGCAGTTCCGTCCGAACAGATTCACACTATGGCTACACCTTC. Translating it yields CASSSVRTDSHYGYTF. The complete variable domain, with remaining parts taken from reference TRBV7-9 and TRBJ1-2, reads DTGVSQNPRHKITKRGQNVTFRCDPISEHNRLYWYRQTLGQGPEFLTYFQNEAQLEKSRLLSDRFSAERPKGSFSTLEIQRTEQGDSAMYLCASSSVRTDSHYGYTFGSGTRLTVV.

This clonotype was recorded a few times. The chain carries TRBV5-1 and TRBJ2-5; TRBD2 matches at 8 bases. This CDR3 is built from 17 residues. In germline, CDR1 is SGHRS, CDR2 YFSETQ. V gave up 4 bases and J gave up 4 bases; unmatched junction bases: 15. CDR3 residues: CASSQQAGRGSRETQYF. The CDR3 DNA sequence: TGCGCCAGCAGCCAGCAGGCCGGGAGGGGAAGTCGAGAGACCCAGTACTTC.

This clonotype showed up many times. The genes are TRBV7-2 and TRBJ2-6; TRBD1 or TRBD2 may be the D gene (5 bases each). The CDR3 runs to 19 residues. Germline V gene sequence: CDR1 SGHTA, CDR2 FQGNSA. The V end was cut by 4 bases, the J end by 2 bases, with 21 bases between. CDR3 coding DNA: TGTGCCAGCAGCTCCGCCGGGCTCGGGACCCTCACTGGGGCCAACGTCCTGACTTTC. Its translation is CASSSAGLGTLTGANVLTF. Using reference TRBV7-2 and TRBJ2-6 for the parts outside the CDR3, the full variable domain is GAGVSQSPSNKVTEKGKDVELRCDPISGHTALYWYRQSLGQGLEFLIYFQGNSAPDKSGLPSDRFSAERTGGSVSTLTIQRTQQEDSAVYLCASSSAGLGTLTGANVLTFGAGSRLTVL.

The J gene is TRBJ2-4, the V gene TRBV6-5; D possibly corresponds to TRBD2 (5 bases). The J call may not be correct, given that the DNA end is closer to TRBJ2-7. This CDR3 has 14 amino acids. Germline values: CDR1 MNHEY, CDR2 SVGAGI. CDR3 nucleotide sequence: TGTGCCAGCAGTTTCGCCGGTAGAGGGTACGAGCAGTACTTC. This codes for CASSFAGRGYEQYF.

The CDR3: CASSFGASTYEQYF. The CDR3 DNA follows: TGTGCCAGCAGCTTTGGGGCGTCTACCTACGAGCAGTACTTC. The chain carries TRBV7-2 and TRBJ2-4, with D maybe TRBD1 (5 bases). The J call may be incorrect, as the DNA end agrees better with TRBJ2-7. The germline V gene encodes CDR1 SGHTA and CDR2 FQGNSA. The CDR3 length is 14 residues.

The rearrangement links TRBV4-3 to TRBJ2-1, with 14 bases matching TRBD2. The better agreement between TRBJ2-7 and the DNA end casts doubt on the J call. Germline-derived CDR1 and CDR2 are LGHNA and YSLEER. This CDR3 has 19 amino acids. This chain's CDR3 is CASSQFSGTSGSSYNEQYF. The DNA of the CDR3 is TGCGCCAGCAGCCAATTCAGTGGGACTAGCGGGAGTTCCTACAATGAGCAGTACTTC.

To note about this clonotype: At one end the junction does not follow the germline gene, possibly because of a read error. V gene TRBV20-1 combines with J gene TRBJ2-5; D is undetermined. Germline V gives CDR1 DFQATT, CDR2 SNEGSKA (reference sequence). The CDR3 contains 12 residues. CDR3 sequence reads: CSARDLGPSQYF. Written as DNA, the CDR3 is TGCAGTGCTAGAGACCTAGGTCCTTCCCAGTACTTT.

There are a few counts of this clonotype. This rearrangement joins TRBV7-9 to TRBJ2-5; D is perhaps TRBD1 or TRBD2 (5 bases each). This CDR3 spans 14 amino acids. Trimming took off 6 bases at V and 2 bases at J, with 13 bases between the two ends. CDR1 is SEHNR, CDR2 FQNEAQ, per germline (reference sequence). Here the CDR3 DNA reads TGTGCCAGCAGTTTCGGGACGGCACAAGAGACCCAGTACTTC. The encoded protein is CASSFGTAQETQYF.

This chain connects TRBV20-1 to TRBJ1-2, with D possibly TRBD1 on 5 matching bases. The germline V gene has CDR1 DFQATT and CDR2 SNEGSKA (reference sequence). The V gene lost 2 bases and the J gene lost 3 bases, with 13 bases spanning the gap. The CDR3 spans 14 residues. CDR3 in DNA: TGCAGTGCTAGATCTGTGTCGGGGGACTATGGCTACACCTTC. This gives the protein CSARSVSGDYGYTF.

This chain uses TRBV20-1 with TRBJ2-7; 8 nucleotides agree with TRBD2. V trimming: 1 base; J trimming: 0 bases; junction bases outside the gene matches: 5. This CDR3 is built from 15 residues. The germline gives CDR1 DFQATT, CDR2 SNEGSKA (reference sequence). In nucleotides, the CDR3 is TGCAGTGCTAGAGGTTCCGGGACTAGCTCCTACGAGCAGTACTTC. As protein: CSARGSGTSSYEQYF.

V usage is TRBV10-3 and J usage is TRBJ2-2; D unresolved. From germline, CDR1 is ENHRY and CDR2 SYGVKD. The CDR3 is 15 residues long. V lost 6 bases and J 1 base, leaving 12 bases between the germline ends. CDR3 loop: CAISSRTLNTGELFF. CDR3 in DNA: TGTGCCATCAGCTCGCGAACGCTGAACACCGGGGAGCTGTTTTTT.

This clonotype was counted a few times. The genes are TRBV7-2 and TRBJ2-5, with D possibly called TRBD1 or TRBD2 (6 bases each). CDR1 and CDR2 (germline): SGHTA, FQGNSA. The V gene lost 7 bases and the J gene lost 4 bases, with 13 bases spanning the gap. The CDR3 has 13 residues. CDR3 loop: CASTTGAIETQYF. In DNA form, the CDR3 reads TGTGCCAGCACCACGGGGGCGATAGAGACCCAGTACTTC.

The chain employs TRBV6-2 or TRBV6-3 and TRBJ2-2; 9 nucleotides match TRBD2. This CDR3 is built from 16 residues. Germline V gives CDR1 MNHEY, CDR2 SVGEGT. The ends lost 6 bases at V and 5 bases at J; junction bases unmatched: 10. For the CDR3, the DNA is TGTGCCAGCAGCCCCCCCAGCGGGAGGACTACCGGGGAGCTGTTTTTT. Its translation is CASSPPSGRTTGELFF.

The rearrangement joins TRBV5-1 to TRBJ2-4; TRBD1 or TRBD2 may be the D gene (5 bases each). The CDR3 consists of 15 residues. The germline V gene has CDR1 SGHRS and CDR2 YFSETQ. Deletions cut 0 bases from V and 13 bases from J, with 20 bases between. CDR3 amino acids: CASSLGGSKVDEQYF. CDR3 bases: TGCGCCAGCAGCTTGGGGGGGTCTAAGGTCGATGAGCAGTACTTC. The full variable domain, in which reference TRBV5-1 and TRBJ2-4 provide the parts outside the CDR3, is KAGVTQTPRYLIKTRGQQVTLSCSPISGHRSVSWYQQTPGQGLQFLFEYFSETQRNKGNFPGRFSGRQFSNSRSEMNVSTLELGDSALYLCASSLGGSKVDEQYFGAGTRLSVL.